Listed below are T cell receptor beta chains from one sample, sequenced in a study of T-cell reconstitution after alpha-beta-depleted transplantation in children. MiXCR, applied by TCRdb to the PCR reads, yields one record per CDR3 protein. The repertoire holds roughly 500,000 distinct CDR3 sequences, with about 10% as singletons. The material sequenced was PBMCs, taken before TCRalphabeta/CD19-depleted stem cell transplant. Receptors were obtained from a child aged 2 to 15 with inherited bone marrow failure, due to receive a stem cell transplant. Each CDR3 is given with its conserved first and last residue. The D gene is left open where the match is weak. Where a row states a size, it is once, few, many or the class of an expanded clone; other rows omit it.

j_call,v_call,d_call,clone_size,cdr3_aa,cdr3_nt
TRBJ1-1,TRBV28,-,-,CASSFYRARSSLMNTEAFF,TGTGCCAGCAGTTTTTACAGAGCCCGATCCTCCCTCATGAACACTGAAGCTTTCTTT
TRBJ2-2,TRBV20-1,TRBD2,many,CSARDLVIAGGRGELFF,TGCAGTGCTAGAGATCTTGTGATAGCGGGAGGGCGCGGGGAGCTGTTTTTT
TRBJ2-1,TRBV4-3,-,many,CASSRRGARNNEQFF,TGCGCCAGCAGCCGGAGGGGAGCCAGAAACAATGAGCAGTTCTTC
TRBJ2-5,TRBV12-3/TRBV12-4,TRBD2,many,CASSFWTSRGETQYF,TGTGCCAGCAGTTTCTGGACTAGCCGGGGGGAGACCCAGTACTTC
TRBJ2-1,TRBV27,-,many,CASSFVEGLSYNEQFF,TGTGCCAGCAGTTTCGTGGAGGGCCTCTCCTACAATGAGCAGTTCTTC
TRBJ2-3,TRBV7-9,TRBD2,many,CASSFTSGRPPDTQYF,TGTGCCAGCAGCTTTACTAGCGGGAGACCCCCAGATACGCAGTATTTT
TRBJ2-1,TRBV19,-,-,CASSIDGGAYNEQFF,TGTGCCAGTAGTATAGATGGCGGAGCCTACAATGAGCAGTTCTTC
TRBJ2-1,TRBV28,-,few,CASRVASSYNEQFF,TGTGCCAGCAGGGTAGCTAGCTCCTACAATGAGCAGTTCTTC
TRBJ1-3,TRBV30,-,-,CAWSPGTSGNTIYF,TGTGCCTGGAGTCCCGGGACCTCTGGAAACACCATATATTTT
TRBJ2-7,TRBV29-1,-,many,CSVEYVGEGYEQYF,TGCAGCGTTGAATATGTGGGAGAAGGCTACGAGCAGTACTTC
TRBJ2-1,TRBV4-1,TRBD2,many,CASSLQTSGSNEQFF,TGCGCCAGCAGCCTTCAAACTAGCGGGAGCAATGAGCAGTTCTTC
TRBJ2-3,TRBV9,TRBD2,many,CASSPLGTSATDTQYF,TGTGCCAGCAGCCCCCTAGGGACTAGCGCCACAGATACGCAGTATTTT
TRBJ1-1,TRBV7-9,-,many,CASSVGGLEAFF,TGTGCCAGCAGCGTTGGAGGGCTCGAAGCTTTCTTT
TRBJ2-1,TRBV6-1,TRBD1,many,CASSEVFVGTGYNEQFF,TGTGCCAGCAGTGAAGTTTTTGTTGGGACAGGCTACAATGAGCAGTTCTTC
TRBJ1-4,TRBV29-1,-,many,CSVVTNNERLFF,TGCAGCGTTGTCACGAATAATGAAAGACTGTTTTTT
TRBJ2-5,TRBV28,TRBD2,many,CASSLLGLAEETQYF,TGTGCCAGCAGTTTGTTGGGACTAGCCGAAGAGACCCAGTACTTC
TRBJ2-3,TRBV20-1,-,many,CSAGASTDTQYF,TGCAGTGCAGGCGCTAGCACAGATACGCAGTATTTT
TRBJ2-2,TRBV19,-,few,CASSNRVNTGELFF,TGTGCCAGTAGTAACAGGGTTAACACCGGGGAGCTGTTTTTT
TRBJ2-7,TRBV11-2,-,many,CASSLDWGSDEQYF,TGTGCCAGCAGCTTAGATTGGGGATCAGACGAGCAGTACTTC
TRBJ2-3,TRBV11-2,TRBD1,-,CASSEGQGASPYTQYF,TGTGCCAGCAGCGAGGGACAGGGTGCTTCCCCGTATACGCAGTATTTT
TRBJ2-3,TRBV20-1,TRBD2,many,CSARDRRLAISDTQYF,TGCAGTGCTAGAGATAGGAGACTAGCTATTTCGGATACGCAGTATTTT
TRBJ2-7,TRBV28,TRBD1,many,CASSFPSGQGYEQYF,TGTGCCAGCAGTTTCCCATCCGGACAGGGGTACGAGCAGTACTTC